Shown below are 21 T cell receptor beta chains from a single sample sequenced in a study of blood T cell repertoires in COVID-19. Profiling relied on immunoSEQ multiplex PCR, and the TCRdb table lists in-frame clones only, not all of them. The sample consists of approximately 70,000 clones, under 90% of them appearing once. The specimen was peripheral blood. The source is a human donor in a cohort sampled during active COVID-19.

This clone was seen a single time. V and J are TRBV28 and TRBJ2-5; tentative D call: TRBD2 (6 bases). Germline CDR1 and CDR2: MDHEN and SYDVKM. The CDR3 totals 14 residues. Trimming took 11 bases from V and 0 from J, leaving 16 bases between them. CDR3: CAGGGRANQETQYF. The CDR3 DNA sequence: TGTGCCGGTGGAGGGCGGGCAAACCAAGAGACCCAGTACTTC.

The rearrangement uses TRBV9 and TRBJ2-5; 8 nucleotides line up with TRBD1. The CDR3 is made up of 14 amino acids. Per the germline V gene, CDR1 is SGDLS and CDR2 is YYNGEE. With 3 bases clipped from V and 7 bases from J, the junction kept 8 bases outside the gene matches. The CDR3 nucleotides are TGTGCCAGCAGCGCCGGGACAGGCCCCGGGACCCAGTACTTC. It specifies CASSAGTGPGTQYF.

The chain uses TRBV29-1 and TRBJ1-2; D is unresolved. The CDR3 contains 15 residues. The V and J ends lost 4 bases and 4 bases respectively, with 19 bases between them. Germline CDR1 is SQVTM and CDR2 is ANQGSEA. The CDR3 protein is CSVGVLGRESYGYTF. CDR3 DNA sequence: TGCAGCGTTGGGGTACTGGGAAGGGAGAGCTATGGCTACACCTTC.

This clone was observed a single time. CDR3 protein: CASSLSGTGFYEQYF. DNA for the CDR3: TGTGCCAGCAGTCTATCCGGGACAGGGTTCTACGAGCAGTACTTC. The J gene is TRBJ2-7, the V gene TRBV28; 9 bases are shared with TRBD1. Trimming removed 5 bases from V and 3 bases from J; junction bases left unmatched: 8. Germline CDR1 and CDR2: MDHEN and SYDVKM. The CDR3 sequence is 15 residues long.

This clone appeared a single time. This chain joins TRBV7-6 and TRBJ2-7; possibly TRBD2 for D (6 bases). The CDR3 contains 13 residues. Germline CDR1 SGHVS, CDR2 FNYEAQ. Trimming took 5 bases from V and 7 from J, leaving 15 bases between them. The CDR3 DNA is TGTGCCAGCAGCCCGGGGACTGCGGGAGAGCAGTACTTC. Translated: CASSPGTAGEQYF.

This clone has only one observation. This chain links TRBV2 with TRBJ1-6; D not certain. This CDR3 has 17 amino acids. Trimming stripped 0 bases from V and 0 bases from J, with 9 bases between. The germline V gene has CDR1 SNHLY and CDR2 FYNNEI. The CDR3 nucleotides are TGTGCCAGCAGTGAAGCCGGACTCAGCTCCTATAATTCACCCCTCCACTTT. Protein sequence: CASSEAGLSSYNSPLHF. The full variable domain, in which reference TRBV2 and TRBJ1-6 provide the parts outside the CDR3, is EPEVTQTPSHQVTQMGQEVILRCVPISNHLYFYWYRQILGQKVEFLVSFYNNEISEKSEIFDDQFSVERPDGSNFTLKIRSTKLEDSAMYFCASSEAGLSSYNSPLHFGNGTRLTVT.

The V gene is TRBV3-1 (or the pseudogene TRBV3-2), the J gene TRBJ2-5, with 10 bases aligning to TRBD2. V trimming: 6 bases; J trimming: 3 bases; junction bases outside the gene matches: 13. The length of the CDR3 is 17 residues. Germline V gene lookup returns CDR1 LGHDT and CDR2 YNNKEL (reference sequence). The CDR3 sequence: CASRRIGLADGKETQYF. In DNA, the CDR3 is TGTGCCAGCAGGCGGATCGGACTAGCGGACGGTAAAGAGACCCAGTACTTC.

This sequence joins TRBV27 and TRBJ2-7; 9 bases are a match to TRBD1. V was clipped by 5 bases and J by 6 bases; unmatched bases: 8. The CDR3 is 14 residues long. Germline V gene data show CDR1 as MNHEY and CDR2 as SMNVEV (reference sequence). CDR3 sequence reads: CASSPGTGLGEQYF. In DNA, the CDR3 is TGTGCCAGCAGTCCCGGGACAGGGTTGGGCGAGCAGTACTTC.

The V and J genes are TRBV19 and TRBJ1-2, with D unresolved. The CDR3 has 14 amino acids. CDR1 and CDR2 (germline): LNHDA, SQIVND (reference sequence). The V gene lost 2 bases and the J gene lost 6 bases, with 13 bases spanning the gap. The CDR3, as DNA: TGTGCCAGTAGTATAATCAATCGGCGGGATGGCTACACCTTC. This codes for CASSIINRRDGYTF.

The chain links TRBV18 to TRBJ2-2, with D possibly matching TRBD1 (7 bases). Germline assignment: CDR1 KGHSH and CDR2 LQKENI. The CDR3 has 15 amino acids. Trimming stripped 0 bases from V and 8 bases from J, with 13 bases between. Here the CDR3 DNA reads TGTGCCAGCTCACCACCGTGGAGGGGGCCTGGGGAGCTGTTTTTT. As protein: CASSPPWRGPGELFF.

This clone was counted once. CDR3 in DNA: TGCGCCAGCAGCCAACTCTTCGGAGCGGGGAGTAACAATGAGCAGTTCTTC. As protein: CASSQLFGAGSNNEQFF. This chain links TRBV4-3 with TRBJ2-1, with TRBD2 matching over 7 bases. Germline CDR1 LGHNA, CDR2 YSLEER. There are 17 residues in the CDR3. Trimming took 2 bases from V and 5 from J; bases not matched to a gene: 12.

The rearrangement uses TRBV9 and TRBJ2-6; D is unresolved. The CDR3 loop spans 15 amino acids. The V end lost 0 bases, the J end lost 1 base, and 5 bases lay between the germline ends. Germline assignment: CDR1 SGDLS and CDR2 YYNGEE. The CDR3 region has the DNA TGTGCCAGCAGCGTAGGGCAGTCTGGGGCCAACGTCCTGACTTTC. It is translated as CASSVGQSGANVLTF.

The CDR3 protein is CASSVGQPLAHEQYF. CDR3 DNA: TGTGCCAGCAGCGTCGGACAGCCCCTTGCACACGAGCAGTACTTC. The chain joins TRBV9 to TRBJ2-7; possible D gene TRBD1, 6 bases. The CDR3 has 15 residues. V lost 2 bases, J lost 5 bases, and 17 bases lay in between. Looked up from germline, CDR1 is SGDLS and CDR2 is YYNGEE.

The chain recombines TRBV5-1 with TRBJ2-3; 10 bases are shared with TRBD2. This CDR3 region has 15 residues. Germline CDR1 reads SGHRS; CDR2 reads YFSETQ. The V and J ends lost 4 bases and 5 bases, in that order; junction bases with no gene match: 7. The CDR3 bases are TGCGCCAGCAGCCTACTTCAGCGGGAGGGAGATACGCAGTATTTT. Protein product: CASSLLQREGDTQYF. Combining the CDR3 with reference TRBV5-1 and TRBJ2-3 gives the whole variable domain KAGVTQTPRYLIKTRGQQVTLSCSPISGHRSVSWYQQTPGQGLQFLFEYFSETQRNKGNFPGRFSGRQFSNSRSEMNVSTLELGDSALYLCASSLLQREGDTQYFGPGTRLTVL.

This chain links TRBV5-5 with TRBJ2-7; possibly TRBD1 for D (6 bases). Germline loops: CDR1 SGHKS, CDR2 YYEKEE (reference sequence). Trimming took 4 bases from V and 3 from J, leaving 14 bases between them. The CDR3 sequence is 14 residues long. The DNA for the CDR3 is TGTGCCAGCAGCCGCAACAGGGTTAACTACGAGCAGTACTTC. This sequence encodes CASSRNRVNYEQYF.

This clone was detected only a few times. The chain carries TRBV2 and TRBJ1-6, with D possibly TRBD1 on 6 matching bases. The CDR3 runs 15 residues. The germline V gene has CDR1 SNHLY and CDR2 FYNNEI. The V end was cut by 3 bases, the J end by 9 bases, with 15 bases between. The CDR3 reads CASSDVGAISSPLHF. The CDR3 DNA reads TGTGCCAGCAGTGACGTGGGGGCGATTAGTTCACCCCTCCACTTT.

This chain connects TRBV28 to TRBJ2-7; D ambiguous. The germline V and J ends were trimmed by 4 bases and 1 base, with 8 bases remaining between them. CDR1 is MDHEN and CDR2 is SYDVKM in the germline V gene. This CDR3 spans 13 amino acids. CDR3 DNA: TGTGCCAGCAGTTACGGCGGATCCTACGAGCAGTACTTC. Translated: CASSYGGSYEQYF.

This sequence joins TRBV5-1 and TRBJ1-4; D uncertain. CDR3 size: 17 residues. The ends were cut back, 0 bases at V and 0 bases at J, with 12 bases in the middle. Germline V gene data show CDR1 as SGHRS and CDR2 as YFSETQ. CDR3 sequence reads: CASSLGGLGTTNEKLFF. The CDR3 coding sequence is TGCGCCAGCAGCTTGGGAGGGCTAGGGACAACTAATGAAAAACTGTTTTTT.

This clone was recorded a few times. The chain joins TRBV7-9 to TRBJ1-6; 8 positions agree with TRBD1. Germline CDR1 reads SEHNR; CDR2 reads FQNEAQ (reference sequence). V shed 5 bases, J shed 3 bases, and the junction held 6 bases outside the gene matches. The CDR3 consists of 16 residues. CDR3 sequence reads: CASSDIDRGYNSPLHF. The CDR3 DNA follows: TGTGCCAGCAGCGACATCGACAGGGGCTATAATTCACCCCTCCACTTT. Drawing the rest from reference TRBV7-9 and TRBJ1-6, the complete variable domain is DTGVSQNPRHKITKRGQNVTFRCDPISEHNRLYWYRQTLGQGPEFLTYFQNEAQLEKSRLLSDRFSAERPKGSFSTLEIQRTEQGDSAMYLCASSDIDRGYNSPLHFGNGTRLTVT.

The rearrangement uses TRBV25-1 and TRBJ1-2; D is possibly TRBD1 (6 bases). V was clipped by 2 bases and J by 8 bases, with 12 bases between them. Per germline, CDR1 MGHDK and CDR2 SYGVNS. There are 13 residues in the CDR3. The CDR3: CASSEQQGRGYTF. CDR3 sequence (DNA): TGTGCCAGCAGTGAACAACAGGGACGGGGCTACACCTTC.

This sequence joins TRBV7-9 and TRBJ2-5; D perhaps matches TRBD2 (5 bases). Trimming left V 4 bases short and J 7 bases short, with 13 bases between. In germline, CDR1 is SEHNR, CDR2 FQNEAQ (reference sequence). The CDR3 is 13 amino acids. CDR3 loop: CASSSTEEATQYF. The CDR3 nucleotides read TGTGCCAGCAGCTCAACGGAGGAGGCGACCCAGTACTTC.